Presented here are 11 T cell receptor beta chains from one specimen sequenced in a study of T-cell memory formation after mild COVID-19 (dated by TCRdb to the early 2020s). Library prep was done by 5' RACE. Sequencing relied on an Illumina NovaSeq 6000. TCRdb reanalyzed the raw reads on its own, using fastp at Q25 for trimming and MiXCR for clone calling, and kept in-frame beta chains. Identical CDR3 proteins give one entry, which carries the most common genes and DNA. In this sample the table shows 150,000 to 200,000 distinct CDR3 sequences, roughly 12% of which occur a single time. 3.8% of the sample lies in the top ten. Input material: PBMCs or a T cell subset sorted from them (not recorded which). The receptors derive from a man in his late teens or twenties who had mild COVID-19 (a few samples of this study predate the infection). The sample titles of this study are shuffled in the database, so cell type and time point are left out; the donor was told from shared clones.

The J gene is TRBJ1-1, the V gene TRBV10-3; possible D gene TRBD1, 5 bases. The CDR3 has 15 residues. V lost 4 bases, J lost 1 base, and 13 bases lay in between. CDR1 and CDR2 (germline): ENHRY, SYGVKD. In DNA, the CDR3 is TGTGCCATCAGTGGGCGGGACCCGGGGAACACTGAAGCTTTCTTT. This encodes CAISGRDPGNTEAFF.

This clonotype has only a few counts. The rearrangement joins TRBV7-9 to TRBJ2-3, with 12 bases identical to TRBD2. J lost 6 bases, V lost 2 bases, and 3 bases had no gene match. The CDR3 covers 15 residues. The germline CDR1 and CDR2 sequences are SEHNR and FQNEAQ (reference sequence). In DNA form, the CDR3 reads TGTGCCAGCAGCTTAAGGGGGACTAGCGGGGATACGCAGTATTTT. It translates to CASSLRGTSGDTQYF. Full variable domain (remainder filled in from reference TRBV7-9 and TRBJ2-3): DTGVSQNPRHKITKRGQNVTFRCDPISEHNRLYWYRQTLGQGPEFLTYFQNEAQLEKSRLLSDRFSAERPKGSFSTLEIQRTEQGDSAMYLCASSLRGTSGDTQYFGPGTRLTVL.

CDR3 coding DNA: TGTGCCAGCAGTTACTACAGGGTAACCGGCACAGATACGCAGTATTTT. It is translated as CASSYYRVTGTDTQYF. This chain connects TRBV6-6 to TRBJ2-3; D possibly corresponds to TRBD1 (6 bases). Germline V gene data show CDR1 as MNHNY and CDR2 as SVGAGI (reference sequence). V dropped 1 base and J dropped 1 base, with 12 bases sitting between them. The CDR3 length is 16 residues.

J is TRBJ2-7 and V is TRBV20-1; 8 nucleotides agree with TRBD2. Germline V CDR1 and CDR2: DFQATT, SNEGSKA (reference sequence). The V gene end was trimmed by 0 bases and the J gene end by 0 bases; junction bases not matched to a gene: 7. This CDR3 is built from 16 residues. This chain's CDR3 is CSARDPGTRSSYEQYF. CDR3 nucleotide sequence: TGCAGTGCTAGAGACCCCGGGACTAGGAGCTCCTACGAGCAGTACTTC.

The rearrangement joins TRBV4-2 to TRBJ1-4, with D unclear. The ends were cut back, 0 bases at V and 8 bases at J, with 16 bases in the middle. CDR3 length equals 16 residues. Germline CDR1 LGHNA, CDR2 YNFKEQ. The CDR3 bases are TGTGCCAGCAGCCAAGATCTGACGGCAGGTGGAGAAAAACTGTTTTTT. Residues: CASSQDLTAGGEKLFF.

In this sample, this clonotype turned up a few times. This rearrangement joins TRBV6-2 or TRBV6-3 to TRBJ1-5; D not certain. V gave up 5 bases and J gave up 5 bases, with 22 bases separating them. CDR1 is MNHEY and CDR2 is SVGEGT in the germline V gene. This CDR3 region has 17 residues. The CDR3 region is CASSRESLGPGHQPQHF. The DNA of the CDR3 is TGTGCCAGCAGTCGGGAGTCGTTAGGTCCGGGCCATCAGCCCCAGCATTTT.

The genes are TRBV3-2 and TRBJ2-1. TRBV3-2 is recorded as a pseudogene. The CDR3 runs to 15 residues. CDR3 sequence (DNA): TGTGCCAGCAGCCAAGATCCGGTGGCGTACAATGAGCAGTTCTTC. Protein product: CASSQDPVAYNEQFF.

The chain uses TRBV6-5 and TRBJ2-7, with 8 bases aligning to TRBD1. CDR1 is MNHEY, CDR2 SVGAGI, per germline. With V trimmed by 8 bases and J by 1 base, 13 bases remained unmatched. The CDR3 contains 16 residues. This CDR3 is CASSPAGTGHSYEQYV. CDR3 DNA: TGTGCCAGCTCACCCGCCGGGACAGGACATTCCTACGAGCAGTACGTC.

This clonotype was counted many times. This rearrangement joins TRBV4-3 to TRBJ2-7; D remains ambiguous. CDR1 is LGHNA and CDR2 is YSLEER in the germline V gene. V was pared by 3 bases and J by 1 base, with 10 bases between. This CDR3 contains 14 residues. CDR3 sequence (DNA): TGCGCCAGCAGCCAGGCCCCAGAGTCCTACGAGCAGTACTTC. Translation gives CASSQAPESYEQYF.

This clonotype was seen many times. This chain connects TRBV10-3 to TRBJ2-4; D is tentatively TRBD1 or TRBD2 (5 bases each). Germline V lookup: CDR1 ENHRY, CDR2 SYGVKD. The CDR3 consists of 13 residues. Trimming shortened V by 10 bases and J by 5 bases, and 15 bases separated the two germline ends. The chain's CDR3 is CATARGRENIQYF. The CDR3 nucleotides read TGTGCCACCGCGAGGGGTCGGGAAAACATTCAGTACTTC.

This clonotype was found many times. This chain joins TRBV3-1 and TRBJ2-2; TRBD1 agrees at 9 bases. CDR1 is LGHDT, CDR2 YNNKEL, per germline (reference sequence). J was trimmed by 7 bases and V by 3 bases; bases with no gene match: 9. This CDR3 has 16 residues. In DNA, the CDR3 is TGTGCCAGCAGCCAGGCACCGGGACAGGGTATCGGGGAGCTGTTTTTT. It specifies CASSQAPGQGIGELFF. Drawing the rest from reference TRBV3-1 and TRBJ2-2, the complete variable domain is DTAVSQTPKYLVTQMGNDKSIKCEQNLGHDTMYWYKQDSKKFLKIMFSYNNKELIINETVPNRFSPKSPDKAHLNLHINSLELGDSAVYFCASSQAPGQGIGELFFGEGSRLTVL.